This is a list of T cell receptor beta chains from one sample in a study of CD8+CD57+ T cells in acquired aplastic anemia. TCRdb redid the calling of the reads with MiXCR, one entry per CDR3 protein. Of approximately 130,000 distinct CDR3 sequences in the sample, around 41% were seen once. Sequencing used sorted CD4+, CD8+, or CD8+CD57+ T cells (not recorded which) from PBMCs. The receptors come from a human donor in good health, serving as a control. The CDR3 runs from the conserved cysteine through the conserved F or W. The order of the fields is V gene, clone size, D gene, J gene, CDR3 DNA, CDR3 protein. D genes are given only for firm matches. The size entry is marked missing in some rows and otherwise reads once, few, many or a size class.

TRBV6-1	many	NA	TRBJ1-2	TGTGCCAGCAGTGAAGCGTGGGAGGCAGGCACCTTC	CASSEAWEAGTF
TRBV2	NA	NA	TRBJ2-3	TGTGCCAGCAGTGTTCAGGATACGCAGTATTTT	CASSVQDTQYF
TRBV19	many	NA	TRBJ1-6	TGTGCCAGTAGCACGCATAATTCACCCCTCCACTTT	CASSTHNSPLHF
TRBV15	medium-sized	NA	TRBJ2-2	TGTGCCACCGGTCTTAACACCGGGGAGCTGTTTTTT	CATGLNTGELFF
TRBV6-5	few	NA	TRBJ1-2	TGTGCCAGCAGTTACCACAAGAGTGATGGCTACACCTTC	CASSYHKSDGYTF
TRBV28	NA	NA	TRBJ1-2	TGTGCCAGCAGTGGGGGAGGGGCCTACACCTTC	CASSGGGAYTF
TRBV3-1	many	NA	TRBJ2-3	TGTGCCAGCAGCTTAGCAGCGGTCATCACAGATACGCAGTATTTT	CASSLAAVITDTQYF
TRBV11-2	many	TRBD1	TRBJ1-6	TGTGCCAGCAGCCCCGGCCAGGGGGCCCCTACGCGTCCCCTCCACTTT	CASSPGQGAPTRPLHF
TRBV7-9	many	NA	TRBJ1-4	TGTGCCAGCAGCGGGAGTAGGGATGAAAAACTGTTTTTT	CASSGSRDEKLFF
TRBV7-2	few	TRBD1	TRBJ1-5	TGTGCCAGCAGCCAGGACAGGGACCAGCCCCAGCATTTT	CASSQDRDQPQHF
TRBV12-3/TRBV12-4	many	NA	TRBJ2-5	TGTGCCAGCAGTTCTGGGTGGTCCGGGTTCGGGGAGACCCAGTACTTC	CASSSGWSGFGETQYF
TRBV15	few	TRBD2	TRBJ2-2	TGTGCCACCAGCAGAGACTCGGCGGGAGGGCCGATGATGTTTTTT	CATSRDSAGGPMMFF
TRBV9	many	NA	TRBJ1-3	TGTGCCAGCAGCGTCCAGGGAAGCCCTGGAAACACCATATATTTT	CASSVQGSPGNTIYF
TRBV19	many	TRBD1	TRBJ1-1	TGTGCCAGTAGTTCCCGACAGGGGTCCGAAGCTTTCTTT	CASSSRQGSEAFF
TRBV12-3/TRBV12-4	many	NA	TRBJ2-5	TGTGCCAGCAGCTGGCGGGCGGGACAAGAGACCCAGTACTTC	CASSWRAGQETQYF
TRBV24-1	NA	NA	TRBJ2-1	TGTGCCACCAGTTTGCTGAATGAGCAGTTCTTC	CATSLLNEQFF
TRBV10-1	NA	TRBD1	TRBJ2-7	TGCGCCAGCAGTTCAGCCGGGACAGGGATGTACGAGCAGTACTTC	CASSSAGTGMYEQYF
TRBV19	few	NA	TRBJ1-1	TGTGCCAGTATGCGGGGTGAAGCTTTCTTT	CASMRGEAFF
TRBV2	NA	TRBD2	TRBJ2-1	TGTGCCAGCAGGAGGACTAGATCCTACAATGAGCAGTTCTTC	CASRRTRSYNEQFF
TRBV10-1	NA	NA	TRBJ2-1	TGCGCCAGCAGTGCGTACGGCAGGGAATACAATGAGCAGTTCTTC	CASSAYGREYNEQFF
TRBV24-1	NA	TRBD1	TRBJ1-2	TGTGCCACCAGTGATTTCGGGACAGGGGGAGGCTACACCTTC	CATSDFGTGGGYTF
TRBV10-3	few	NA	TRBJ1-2	TGTGCCATCAGTGGGGGGCTGAACTATGGCTACACCTTC	CAISGGLNYGYTF
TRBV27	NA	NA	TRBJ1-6	TGTGCCAACAGTATGTGGACAGTCAATTCACCCCTCCACTTT	CANSMWTVNSPLHF
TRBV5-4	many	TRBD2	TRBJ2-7	TGTGCCAGCAGCTTTGCTAGCGGAATTTCCTACGAGCAGTACTTC	CASSFASGISYEQYF
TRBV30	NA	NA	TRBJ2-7	TGTGCCTGGAGCGGGACAAGTCCCTACGAGCAGTACTTC	CAWSGTSPYEQYF
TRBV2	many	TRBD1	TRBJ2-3	TGTGCCAGCAGCCGGGACAGGGTCGGAGATACGCAGTATTTT	CASSRDRVGDTQYF
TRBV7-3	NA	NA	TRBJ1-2	TGTGCCAGCAGCGTCCAGGTACTCTATGGCTACACCTTC	CASSVQVLYGYTF
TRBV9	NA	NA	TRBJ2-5	TGTGCCAGCAGCGTAGGTTTGGGGCGAGAGACCCAGTACTTC	CASSVGLGRETQYF
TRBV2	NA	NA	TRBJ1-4	TGTGCCAGCAGTGACGCGCTCGCCGACAGACCGAATGAAAAACTGTTTTTT	CASSDALADRPNEKLFF
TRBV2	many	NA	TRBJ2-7	TGTGCCAGCAGTGTCCAAAGCTCCTACGAGCAGTACTTC	CASSVQSSYEQYF
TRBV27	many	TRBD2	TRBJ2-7	TGTGCCCCTTGCCCAGCCGTTAGCGGGAGTATCTACGAGCAGTACTTC	CAPCPAVSGSIYEQYF
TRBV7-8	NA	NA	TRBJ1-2	TGTGCTAGCAGCTTAGTTGAGGGGGTGGATGGCTACACCTTC	CASSLVEGVDGYTF
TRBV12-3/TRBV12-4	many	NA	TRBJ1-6	TGTGCCAGCCGGAGCTCCTATAATTCACCCCTCCACTTT	CASRSSYNSPLHF
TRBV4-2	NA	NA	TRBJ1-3	TGTGCCAGCAGCCAGGGAACAGGCTCTGGAAACACCATATATTTT	CASSQGTGSGNTIYF
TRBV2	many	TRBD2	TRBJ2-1	TGTGCCAGCAAACTCGGGACTAGCGGGAGTAATGAGCAGTTCTTC	CASKLGTSGSNEQFF
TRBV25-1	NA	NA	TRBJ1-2	TGTGCCAGCAGCAATACCCCGGACGGAACCGACGGCTACACCTTC	CASSNTPDGTDGYTF
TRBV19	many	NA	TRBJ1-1	TGTGCCAGTAGTATAGCACAGTTCGGTGAAGCTTTCTTT	CASSIAQFGEAFF
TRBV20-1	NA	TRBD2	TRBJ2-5	TGCAGTGCCAGCAGCGGGACTCCAATAGAGACCCAGTACTTC	CSASSGTPIETQYF
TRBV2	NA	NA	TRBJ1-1	TGTGCCAGCAGTGGGACGGCGGTGGGGACTGAAGCTTTCTTT	CASSGTAVGTEAFF
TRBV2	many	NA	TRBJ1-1	TGTGCCAGCAGTCAAATGACAGTTGAAGCTTTCTTT	CASSQMTVEAFF
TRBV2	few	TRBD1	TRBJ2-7	TGTGCCAGCAGAACAGGGGGCAAATCCCACGAGCAGTACTTC	CASRTGGKSHEQYF
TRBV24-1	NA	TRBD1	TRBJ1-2	TGTGCCACCAGTGACTACGGGACAGGGGGCTATGGCTACACCTTC	CATSDYGTGGYGYTF
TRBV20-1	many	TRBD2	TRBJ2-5	TGCAGTGCCAGAAGGCTAGCGGGAGGAGGTGAGGGGGGAGAGACCCAGTACTTC	CSARRLAGGGEGGETQYF
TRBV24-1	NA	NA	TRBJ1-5	TGTGCCACCAGTGGGGCAGGGGTAGGCAATCAGCCCCAGCATTTT	CATSGAGVGNQPQHF
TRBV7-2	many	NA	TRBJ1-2	TGTGCCAGCAGCTTAGGTGGGCAGATCTATGGCTACACCTTC	CASSLGGQIYGYTF
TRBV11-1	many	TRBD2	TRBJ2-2	TGTGCCAGCAGCTTAATAGCGGGGTACACCGGGGAGCTGTTTTTT	CASSLIAGYTGELFF
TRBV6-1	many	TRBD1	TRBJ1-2	TGTGCCAGCAGACTCAGGGGGAGAAACTATGGCTACACCTTC	CASRLRGRNYGYTF
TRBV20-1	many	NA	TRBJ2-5	TGCAGTGCTAAGGAGGGGGGGGGACCGGAGACCCAGTACTTC	CSAKEGGGPETQYF
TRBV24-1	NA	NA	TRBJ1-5	TGTGCCACCAGTGAAAATGAATCTGATCAGCCCCAGCATTTT	CATSENESDQPQHF
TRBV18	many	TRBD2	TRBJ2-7	TGTGCCAGCTCACGGACTAGCGGGACCTACGAGCAGTACTTC	CASSRTSGTYEQYF